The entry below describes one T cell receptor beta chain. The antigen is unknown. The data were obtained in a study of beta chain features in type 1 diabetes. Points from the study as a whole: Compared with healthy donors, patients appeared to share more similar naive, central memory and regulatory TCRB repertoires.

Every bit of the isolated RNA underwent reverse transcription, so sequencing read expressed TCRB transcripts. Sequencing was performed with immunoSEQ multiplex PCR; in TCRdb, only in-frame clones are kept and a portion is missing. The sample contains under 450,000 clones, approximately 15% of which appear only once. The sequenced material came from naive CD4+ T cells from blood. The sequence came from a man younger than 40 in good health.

CDR3 loop: CAWSPTGLSTDTQYF. In DNA, the CDR3 is TGTGCCTGGAGTCCAACGGGGCTAAGCACAGATACGCAGTATTTT. V gene TRBV30 combines with J gene TRBJ2-3; D possibly matches TRBD1 or TRBD2 (5 bases each). The length of the CDR3 is 15 residues. With 2 bases removed from V and 0 bases from J, the gap between germline ends came to 12 bases. Germline CDR1 GTSNPN, CDR2 SVGIG (reference sequence).